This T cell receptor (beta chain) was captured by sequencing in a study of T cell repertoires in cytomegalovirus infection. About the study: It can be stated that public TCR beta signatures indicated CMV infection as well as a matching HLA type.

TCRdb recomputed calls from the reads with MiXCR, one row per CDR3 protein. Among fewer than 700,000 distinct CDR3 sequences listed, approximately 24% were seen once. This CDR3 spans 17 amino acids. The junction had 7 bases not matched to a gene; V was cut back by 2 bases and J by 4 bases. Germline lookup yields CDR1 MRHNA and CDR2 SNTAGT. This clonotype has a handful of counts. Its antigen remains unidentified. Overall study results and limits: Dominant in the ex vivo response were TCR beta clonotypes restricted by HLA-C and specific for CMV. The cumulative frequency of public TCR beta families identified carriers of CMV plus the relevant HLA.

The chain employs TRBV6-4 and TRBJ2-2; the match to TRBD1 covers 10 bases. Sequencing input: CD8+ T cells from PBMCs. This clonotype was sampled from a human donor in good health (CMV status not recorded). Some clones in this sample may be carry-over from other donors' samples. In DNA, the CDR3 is TGTGCCAGCAGTGACAGGGGACAGGGGCGCCTCACCGGGGAGCTGTTTTTT. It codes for CASSDRGQGRLTGELFF.